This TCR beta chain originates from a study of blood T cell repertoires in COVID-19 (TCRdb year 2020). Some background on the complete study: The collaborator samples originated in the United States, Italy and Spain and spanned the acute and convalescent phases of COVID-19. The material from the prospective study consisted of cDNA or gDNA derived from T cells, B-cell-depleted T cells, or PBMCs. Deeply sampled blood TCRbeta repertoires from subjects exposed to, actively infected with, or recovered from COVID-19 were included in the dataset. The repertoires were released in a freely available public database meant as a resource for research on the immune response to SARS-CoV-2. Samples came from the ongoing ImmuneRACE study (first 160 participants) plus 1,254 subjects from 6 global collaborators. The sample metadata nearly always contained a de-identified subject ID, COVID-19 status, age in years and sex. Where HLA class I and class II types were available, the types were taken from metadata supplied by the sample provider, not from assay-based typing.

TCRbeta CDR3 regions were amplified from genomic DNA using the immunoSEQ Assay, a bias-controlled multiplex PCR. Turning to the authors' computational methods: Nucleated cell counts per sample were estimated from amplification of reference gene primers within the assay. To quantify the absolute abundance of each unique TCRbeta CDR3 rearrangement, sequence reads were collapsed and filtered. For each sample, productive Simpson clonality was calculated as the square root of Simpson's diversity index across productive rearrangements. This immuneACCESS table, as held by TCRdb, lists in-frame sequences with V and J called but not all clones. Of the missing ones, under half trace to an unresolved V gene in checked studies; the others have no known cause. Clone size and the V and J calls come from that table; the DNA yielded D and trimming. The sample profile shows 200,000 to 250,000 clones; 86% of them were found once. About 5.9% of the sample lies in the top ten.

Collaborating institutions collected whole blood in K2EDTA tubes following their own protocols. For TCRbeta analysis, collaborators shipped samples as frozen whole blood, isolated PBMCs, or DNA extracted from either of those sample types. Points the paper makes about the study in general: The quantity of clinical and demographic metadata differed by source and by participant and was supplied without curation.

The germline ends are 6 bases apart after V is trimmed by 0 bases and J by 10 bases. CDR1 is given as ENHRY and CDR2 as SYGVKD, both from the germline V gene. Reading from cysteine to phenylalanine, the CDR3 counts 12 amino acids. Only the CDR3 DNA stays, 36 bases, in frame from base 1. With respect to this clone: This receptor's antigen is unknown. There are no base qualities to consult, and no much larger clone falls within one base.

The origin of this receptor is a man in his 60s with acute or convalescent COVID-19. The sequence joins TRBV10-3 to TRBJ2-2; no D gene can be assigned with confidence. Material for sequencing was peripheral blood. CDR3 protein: CAISESESELFF. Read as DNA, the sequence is TGTGCCATCAGTGAGTCAGAGTCGGAGCTGTTTTTT.